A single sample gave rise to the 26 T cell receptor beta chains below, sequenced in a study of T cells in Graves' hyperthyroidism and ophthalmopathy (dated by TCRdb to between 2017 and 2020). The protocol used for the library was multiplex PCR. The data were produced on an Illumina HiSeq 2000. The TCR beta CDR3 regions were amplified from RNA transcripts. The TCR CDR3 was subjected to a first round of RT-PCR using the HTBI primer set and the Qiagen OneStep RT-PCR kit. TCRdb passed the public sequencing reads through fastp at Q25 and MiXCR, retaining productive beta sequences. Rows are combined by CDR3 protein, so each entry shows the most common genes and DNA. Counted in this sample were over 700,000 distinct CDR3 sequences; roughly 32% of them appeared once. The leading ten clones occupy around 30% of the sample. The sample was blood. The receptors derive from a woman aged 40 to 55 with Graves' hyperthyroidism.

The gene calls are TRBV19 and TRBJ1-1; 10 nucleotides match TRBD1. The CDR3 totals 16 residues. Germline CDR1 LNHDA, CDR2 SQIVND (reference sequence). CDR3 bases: TGTGTCAGCAGCCCGAACGGACAGGGGGTGTTGACTGAAGCTTTCTTT. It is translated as CVSSPNGQGVLTEAFF.

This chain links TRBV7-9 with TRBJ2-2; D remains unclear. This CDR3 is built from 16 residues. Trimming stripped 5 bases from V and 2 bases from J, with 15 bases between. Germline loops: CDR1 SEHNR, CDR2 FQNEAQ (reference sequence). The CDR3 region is CASSPNWVYNTGELFF. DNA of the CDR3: TGTGCCAGCAGCCCTAATTGGGTCTACAACACCGGGGAGCTGTTTTTT. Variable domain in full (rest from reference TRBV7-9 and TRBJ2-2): DTGVSQNPRHKITKRGQNVTFRCDPISEHNRLYWYRQTLGQGPEFLTYFQNEAQLEKSRLLSDRFSAERPKGSFSTLEIQRTEQGDSAMYLCASSPNWVYNTGELFFGEGSRLTVL.

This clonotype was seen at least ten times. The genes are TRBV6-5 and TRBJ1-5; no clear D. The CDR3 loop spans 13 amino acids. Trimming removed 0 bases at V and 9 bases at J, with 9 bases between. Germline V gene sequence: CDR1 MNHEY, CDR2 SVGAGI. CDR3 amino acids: CASSYSTGRPQHF. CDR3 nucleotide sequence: TGTGCCAGCAGTTACTCTACGGGGAGGCCCCAGCATTTT.

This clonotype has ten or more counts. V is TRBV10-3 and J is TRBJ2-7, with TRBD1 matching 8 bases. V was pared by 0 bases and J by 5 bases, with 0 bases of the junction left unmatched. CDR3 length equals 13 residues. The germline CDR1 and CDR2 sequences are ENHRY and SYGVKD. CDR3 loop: CAISESTGDEQYF. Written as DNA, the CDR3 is TGTGCCATCAGTGAGTCGACAGGGGACGAGCAGTACTTC.

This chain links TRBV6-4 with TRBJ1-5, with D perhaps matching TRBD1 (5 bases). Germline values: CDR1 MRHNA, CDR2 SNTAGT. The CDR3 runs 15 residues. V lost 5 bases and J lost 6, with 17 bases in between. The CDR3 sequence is CASSLVGGSRQPQHF. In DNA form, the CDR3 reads TGTGCCAGCAGTTTAGTTGGGGGATCCCGTCAGCCCCAGCATTTT.

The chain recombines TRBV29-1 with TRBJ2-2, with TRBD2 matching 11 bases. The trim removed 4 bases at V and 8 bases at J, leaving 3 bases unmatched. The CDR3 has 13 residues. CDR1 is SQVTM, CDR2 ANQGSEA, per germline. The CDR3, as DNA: TGCAGCGTTGGGACTAGCGGGTTTGGGGAGCTGTTTTTT. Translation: CSVGTSGFGELFF.

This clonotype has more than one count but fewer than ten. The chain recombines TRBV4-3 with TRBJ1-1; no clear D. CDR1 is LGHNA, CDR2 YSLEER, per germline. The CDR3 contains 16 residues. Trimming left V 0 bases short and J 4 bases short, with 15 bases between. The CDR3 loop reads CASSQEFIVGGTEAFF. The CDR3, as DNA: TGCGCCAGCAGCCAAGAGTTTATTGTAGGTGGCACTGAAGCTTTCTTT.

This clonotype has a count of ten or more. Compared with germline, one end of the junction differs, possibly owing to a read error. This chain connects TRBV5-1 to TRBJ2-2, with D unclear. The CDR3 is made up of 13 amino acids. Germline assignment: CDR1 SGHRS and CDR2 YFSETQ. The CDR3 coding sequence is TGTGCCAGCAGCCCTAGTTCCACCGGGGAGCTGTTTTTT. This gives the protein CASSPSSTGELFF.

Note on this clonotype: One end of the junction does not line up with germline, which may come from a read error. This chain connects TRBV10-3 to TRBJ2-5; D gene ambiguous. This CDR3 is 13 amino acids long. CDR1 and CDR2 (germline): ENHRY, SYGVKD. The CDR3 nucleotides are TGTGCCATCAGTGGGAGCCCTAAAGAGACCCAGCACTTC. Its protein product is CAISGSPKETQHF.

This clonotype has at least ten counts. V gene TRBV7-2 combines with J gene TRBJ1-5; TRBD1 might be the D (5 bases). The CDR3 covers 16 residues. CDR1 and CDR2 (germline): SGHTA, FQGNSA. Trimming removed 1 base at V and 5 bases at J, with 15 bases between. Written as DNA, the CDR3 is TGTGCCAGCAGCTTAGTGGCAGGGTCTGGGGATCAGCCCCAGCATTTT. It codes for CASSLVAGSGDQPQHF.

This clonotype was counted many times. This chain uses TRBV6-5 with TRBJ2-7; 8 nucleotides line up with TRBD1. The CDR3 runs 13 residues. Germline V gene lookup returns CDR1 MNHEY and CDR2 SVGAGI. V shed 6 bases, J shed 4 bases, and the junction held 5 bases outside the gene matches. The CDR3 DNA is TGTGCCAGCAGGAAGGACAGGGCTTACGAGCAGTACTTC. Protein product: CASRKDRAYEQYF.

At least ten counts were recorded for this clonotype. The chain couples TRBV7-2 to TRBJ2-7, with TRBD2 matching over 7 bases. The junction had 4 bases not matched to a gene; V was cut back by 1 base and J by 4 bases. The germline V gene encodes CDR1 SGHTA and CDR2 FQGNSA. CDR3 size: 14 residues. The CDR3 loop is CASSLESREYEQYF. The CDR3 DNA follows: TGTGCCAGCAGCTTAGAGTCGCGGGAGTACGAGCAGTACTTC. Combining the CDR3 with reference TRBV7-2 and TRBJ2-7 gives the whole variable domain GAGVSQSPSNKVTEKGKDVELRCDPISGHTALYWYRQSLGQGLEFLIYFQGNSAPDKSGLPSDRFSAERTGGSVSTLTIQRTQQEDSAVYLCASSLESREYEQYFGPGTRLTVT.

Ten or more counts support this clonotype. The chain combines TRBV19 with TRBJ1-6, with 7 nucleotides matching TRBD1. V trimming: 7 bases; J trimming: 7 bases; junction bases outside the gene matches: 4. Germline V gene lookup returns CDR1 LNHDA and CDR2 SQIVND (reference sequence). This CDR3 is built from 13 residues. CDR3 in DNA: TGTGCCAGTACCCCGGGACAGAATTCACCCCTCCACTTT. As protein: CASTPGQNSPLHF.

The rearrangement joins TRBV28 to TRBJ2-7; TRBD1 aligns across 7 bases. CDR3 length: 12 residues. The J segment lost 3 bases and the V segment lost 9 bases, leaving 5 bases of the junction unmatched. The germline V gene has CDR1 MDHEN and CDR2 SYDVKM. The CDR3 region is CASGAGGYEQYF. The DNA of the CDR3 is TGTGCCAGTGGGGCAGGGGGCTACGAGCAGTACTTC. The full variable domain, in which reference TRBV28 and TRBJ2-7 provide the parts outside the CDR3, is DVKVTQSSRYLVKRTGEKVFLECVQDMDHENMFWYRQDPGLGLRLIYFSYDVKMKEKGDIPEGYSVSREKKERFSLILESASTNQTSMYLCASGAGGYEQYFGPGTRLTVT.

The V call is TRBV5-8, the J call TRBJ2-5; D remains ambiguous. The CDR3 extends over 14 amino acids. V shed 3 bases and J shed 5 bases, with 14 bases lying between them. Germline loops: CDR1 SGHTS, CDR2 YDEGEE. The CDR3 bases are TGTGCCAGCAGCTCCCAGACAATTCTGGAGACCCAGTACTTC. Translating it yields CASSSQTILETQYF.

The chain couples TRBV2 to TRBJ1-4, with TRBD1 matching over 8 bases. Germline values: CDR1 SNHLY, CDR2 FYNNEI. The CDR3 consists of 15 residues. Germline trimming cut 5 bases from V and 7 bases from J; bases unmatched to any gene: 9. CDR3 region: CASSLPGQGSEKLFF. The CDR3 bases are TGTGCCAGCAGTTTACCCGGACAGGGCAGTGAAAAACTGTTTTTT.

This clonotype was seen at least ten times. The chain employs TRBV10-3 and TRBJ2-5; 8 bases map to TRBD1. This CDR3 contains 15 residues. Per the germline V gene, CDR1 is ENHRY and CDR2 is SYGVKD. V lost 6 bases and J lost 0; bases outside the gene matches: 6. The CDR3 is CAISRGTGNQETQYF. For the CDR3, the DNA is TGTGCCATCAGCCGGGGGACAGGCAACCAAGAGACCCAGTACTTC.

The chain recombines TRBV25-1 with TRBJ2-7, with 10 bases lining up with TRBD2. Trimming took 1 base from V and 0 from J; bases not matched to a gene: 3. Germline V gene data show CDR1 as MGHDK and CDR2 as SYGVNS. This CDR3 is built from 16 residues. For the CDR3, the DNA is TGTGCCAGCAGTGAATCGGCTAGCGGGAGCTCCTACGAGCAGTACTTC. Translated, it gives CASSESASGSSYEQYF.

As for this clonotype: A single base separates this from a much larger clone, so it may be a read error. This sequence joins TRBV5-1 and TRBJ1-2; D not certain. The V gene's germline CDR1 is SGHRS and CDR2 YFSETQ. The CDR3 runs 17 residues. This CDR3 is CASSLVSGTKANYGYTF. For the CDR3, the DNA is TGTGCCAGCAGCTTGGTCTCGGGAACTAAAGCTAACTATGGCTACACCTTC.

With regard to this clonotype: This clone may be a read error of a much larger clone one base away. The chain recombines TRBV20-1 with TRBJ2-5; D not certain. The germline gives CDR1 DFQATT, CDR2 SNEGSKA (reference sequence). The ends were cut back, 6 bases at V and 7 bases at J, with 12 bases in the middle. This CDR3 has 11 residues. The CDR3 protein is CSANEWGTQYF. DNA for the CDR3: TGCAGTGCAAACGAATGGGGGACCCAGTACTTC.

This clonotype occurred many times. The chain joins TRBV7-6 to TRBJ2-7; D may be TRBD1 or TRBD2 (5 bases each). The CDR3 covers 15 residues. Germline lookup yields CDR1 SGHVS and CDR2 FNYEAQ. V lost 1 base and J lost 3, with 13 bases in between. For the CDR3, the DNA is TGTGCCAGCAGCTTAGAGGGGACGGAGAACTACGAGCAGTACTTC. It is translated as CASSLEGTENYEQYF.

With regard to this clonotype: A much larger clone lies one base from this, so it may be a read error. CDR3 in DNA: TGTGCCAGCAGCGCCCGGACAGGACGGAATTCACCCCTCCACTTT. This gives the protein CASSARTGRNSPLHF. This chain joins TRBV7-2 and TRBJ1-6, with TRBD1 matching over 7 bases. The CDR3 is 15 amino acids. With V trimmed by 5 bases and J by 7 bases, 8 bases remained unmatched. The germline V gene has CDR1 SGHTA and CDR2 FQGNSA.

In nucleotides, the CDR3 is TGTGCCAACTTGAAGGAGCAGGGAGGGACCCAGTACTTC. This codes for CANLKEQGGTQYF. This chain links TRBV2 with TRBJ2-5; D possibly corresponds to TRBD2 (6 bases). V shed 10 bases and J shed 7 bases, with 19 bases lying between them. Germline values: CDR1 SNHLY, CDR2 FYNNEI. CDR3 size: 13 residues.

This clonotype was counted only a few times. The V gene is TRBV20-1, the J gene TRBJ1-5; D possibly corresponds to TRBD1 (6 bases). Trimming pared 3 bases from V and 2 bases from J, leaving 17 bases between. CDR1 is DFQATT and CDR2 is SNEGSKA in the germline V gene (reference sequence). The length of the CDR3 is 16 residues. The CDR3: CSARVLTGSGNQPQHF. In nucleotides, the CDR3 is TGCAGTGCTAGGGTGCTTACAGGGTCGGGCAATCAGCCCCAGCATTTT.

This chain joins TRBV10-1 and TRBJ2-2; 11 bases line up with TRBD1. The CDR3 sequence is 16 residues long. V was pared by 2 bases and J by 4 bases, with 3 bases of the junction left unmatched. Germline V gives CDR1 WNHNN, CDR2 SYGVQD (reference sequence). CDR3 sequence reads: CASSEGQGAVTGELFF. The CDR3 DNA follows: TGCGCCAGCAGTGAGGGACAGGGGGCCGTCACCGGGGAGCTGTTTTTT.

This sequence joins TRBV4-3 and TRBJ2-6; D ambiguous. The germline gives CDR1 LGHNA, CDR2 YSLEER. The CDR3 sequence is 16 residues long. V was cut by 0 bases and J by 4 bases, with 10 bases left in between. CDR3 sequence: CASSQDRFLGANVLTF. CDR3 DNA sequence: TGCGCCAGCAGCCAAGATAGGTTTCTAGGGGCCAACGTCCTGACTTTC.